This TCR beta chain was sequenced in a study of blood T cell repertoires in COVID-19. Here immunoSEQ multiplex PCR was the method, and the copy in TCRdb shows in-frame clones only, minus some. The data show 34,000 or so clones, around nine tenths seen once. The sequencing sample was made of peripheral blood. The TCR was taken from a man in his fifties or sixties with active COVID-19.

The CDR3 DNA sequence: TGTGCCAGCAGCTTTAGGGGTGAAGCTTTCTTT. Amino acid sequence: CASSFRGEAFF. The rearrangement joins TRBV5-8 to TRBJ1-1; TRBD1 might be the D (5 bases). Germline V CDR1 and CDR2: SGHTS, YDEGEE. The CDR3 covers 11 residues. The germline V and J ends were trimmed by 2 bases and 7 bases, with 6 bases remaining between them.